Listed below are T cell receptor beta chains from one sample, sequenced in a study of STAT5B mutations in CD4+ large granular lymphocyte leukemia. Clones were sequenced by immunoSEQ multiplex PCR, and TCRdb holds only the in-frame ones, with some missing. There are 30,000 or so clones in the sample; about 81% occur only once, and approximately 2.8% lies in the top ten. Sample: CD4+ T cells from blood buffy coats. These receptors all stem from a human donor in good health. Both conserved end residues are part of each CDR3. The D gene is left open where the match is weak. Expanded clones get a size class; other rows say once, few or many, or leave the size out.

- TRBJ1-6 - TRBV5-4 CASSPRDEGNNSPLHF TGTGCCAGCAGCCCCCGGGACGAGGGAAATAATTCACCCCTCCACTTT
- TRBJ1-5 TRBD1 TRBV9 CASSVGTGNQPQHF TGTGCCAGCAGCGTAGGGACAGGGAATCAGCCCCAGCATTTT
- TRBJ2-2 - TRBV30 CAWSVNPNTGELFF TGTGCCTGGAGTGTAAACCCGAACACCGGGGAGCTGTTTTTT
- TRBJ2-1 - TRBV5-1 CASSLTAQGLPTNEQFF TGCGCCAGCAGCTTGACAGCACAGGGTCTTCCAACAAATGAGCAGTTCTTC
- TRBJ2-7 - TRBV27 CASSFRTGEQYF TGTGCCAGCAGTTTTCGTACAGGGGAGCAGTACTTC
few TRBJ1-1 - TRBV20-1 CSAHGRTEAFF TGCAGTGCCCATGGGAGAACTGAAGCTTTCTTT
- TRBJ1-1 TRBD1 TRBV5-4 CASSRRGLKNTEAFF TGTGCCAGCAGCCGCAGGGGGCTTAAGAACACTGAAGCTTTCTTT
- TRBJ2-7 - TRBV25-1 CASRGASRSFSYEQYF TGTGCCAGCAGAGGGGCTTCGAGGAGTTTTTCCTACGAGCAGTACTTC
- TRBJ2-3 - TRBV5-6 CASSFLGRTDTQYF TGTGCCAGCAGCTTTCTAGGACGCACAGATACGCAGTATTTT
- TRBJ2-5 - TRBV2 CASKRGTTQETQYF TGTGCCAGCAAGCGAGGGACAACCCAAGAGACCCAGTACTTC
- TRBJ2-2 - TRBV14 CASSLRDSNTGELFF TGTGCCAGCAGCCTCCGGGACTCAAACACCGGGGAGCTGTTTTTT
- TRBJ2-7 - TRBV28 CASSYPPYEQYF TGTGCCAGCAGTTACCCCCCCTACGAGCAGTACTTC
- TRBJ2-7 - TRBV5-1 CASSLTALRVTYEQYF TGCGCCAGCAGCTTGACGGCCCTCCGGGTAACCTACGAGCAGTACTTC
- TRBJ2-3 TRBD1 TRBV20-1 CSATTGGTQYF TGCAGTGCTACGACAGGGGGTACGCAGTATTTT
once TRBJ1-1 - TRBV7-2 CASSLTRAPDTEAFF TGTGCCAGCAGCTTAACCAGGGCCCCCGACACTGAAGCTTTCTTT
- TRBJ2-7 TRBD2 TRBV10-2 CASRTSGSSYEQYF TGCGCCAGCAGGACTAGCGGGAGCTCCTACGAGCAGTACTTC
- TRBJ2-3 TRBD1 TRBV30 CAWKGQITDTQYF TGTGCCTGGAAGGGACAGATAACAGATACGCAGTATTTT
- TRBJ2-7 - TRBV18 CASSPSPVGYEQYF TGTGCCAGCTCACCCTCTCCGGTTGGCTACGAGCAGTACTTC
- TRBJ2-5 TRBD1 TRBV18 CASSAFTGGAGETQYF TGTGCCAGCTCGGCATTTACAGGGGGCGCGGGAGAGACCCAGTACTTC
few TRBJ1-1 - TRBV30 CAWSLTASEAFF TGTGCCTGGAGTTTAACAGCCTCTGAAGCTTTCTTT
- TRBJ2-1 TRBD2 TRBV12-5 CASGLVLAGGNEQFF TGTGCTAGTGGTTTGGTACTAGCGGGAGGGAATGAGCAGTTCTTC
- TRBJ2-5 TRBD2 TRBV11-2 CASSRGTTQETQYF TGTGCCAGCAGCCGAGGGACTACACAAGAGACCCAGTACTTC
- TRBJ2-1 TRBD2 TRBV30 CAWSEGLANWHNEQFF TGTGCCTGGAGCGAGGGACTAGCGAATTGGCACAATGAGCAGTTCTTC
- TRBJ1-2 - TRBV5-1 CASTPQEPNYGYTF TGCGCCAGCACCCCACAGGAGCCTAACTATGGCTACACCTTC
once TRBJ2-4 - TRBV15 CATSSGTGQTKNIQYF TGTGCCACCAGCAGTGGGACTGGGCAAACCAAAAACATTCAGTACTTC
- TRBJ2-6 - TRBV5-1 CASSLVGGRDSGANVLTF TGCGCCAGCAGCTTGGTGGGGGGCAGGGACTCTGGGGCCAACGTCCTGACTTTC
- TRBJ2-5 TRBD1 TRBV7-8 CASSLVGQGETQYF TGTGCCAGCAGCTTAGTCGGACAGGGTGAGACCCAGTACTTC
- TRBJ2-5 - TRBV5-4 CASSFRSDSADTYF TGTGCCAGCAGCTTCCGTTCGGACAGCGCTGATACGTACTTC
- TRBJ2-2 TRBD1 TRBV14 CASRPTGQGGVAGELFF TGTGCCAGCAGACCTACTGGACAGGGAGGTGTGGCCGGGGAGCTGTTTTTT
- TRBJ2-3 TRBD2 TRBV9 CASSVGSGRDTQYF TGTGCCAGCAGCGTGGGCAGCGGGAGGGATACGCAGTATTTT
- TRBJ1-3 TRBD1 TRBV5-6 CASSGTGYSGNTIYF TGTGCCAGCAGCGGGACAGGGTACTCTGGAAACACCATATATTTT
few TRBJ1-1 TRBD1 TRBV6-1 CASRGGTGSTEAFF TGTGCCAGCAGGGGAGGGACAGGGAGCACTGAAGCTTTCTTT
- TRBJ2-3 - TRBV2 CASLHGLSTDTQYF TGTGCCAGCCTCCACGGACTAAGCACAGATACGCAGTATTTT
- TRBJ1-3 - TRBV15 CATSRDSSGFGNTIYF TGTGCCACCAGCAGAGATTCTAGCGGGTTTGGAAACACCATATATTTT
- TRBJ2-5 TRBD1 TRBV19 CASSIPRTGGQETQYF TGTGCCAGTAGTATACCCCGGACAGGGGGCCAAGAGACCCAGTACTTC
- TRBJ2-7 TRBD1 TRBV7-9 CASSRGTGQFEQYF TGTGCCAGCAGCAGAGGGACAGGGCAATTTGAGCAGTACTTC
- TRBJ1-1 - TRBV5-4 CASSLSRGRIPSYTEAFF TGTGCCAGCAGCTTATCCCGGGGACGGATCCCTTCGTACACTGAAGCTTTCTTT
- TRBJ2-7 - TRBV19 CASSSSGPPRGSEQYF TGTGCCAGTAGTAGTTCGGGTCCACCTAGAGGGTCCGAGCAGTACTTC
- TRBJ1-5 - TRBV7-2 CASSQSVGTNSNQPQHF TGTGCCAGCAGCCAATCCGTTGGGACCAATAGCAATCAGCCCCAGCATTTT
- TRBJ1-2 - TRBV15 CATSRDKSAGEGYTF TGTGCCACCAGCAGAGATAAATCCGCGGGGGAGGGCTACACCTTC
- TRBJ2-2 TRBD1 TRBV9 CASTMGQGLTGELFF TGTGCCAGCACCATGGGACAGGGATTGACCGGGGAGCTGTTTTTT
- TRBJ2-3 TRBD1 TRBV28 CASRKQGAVGTQYF TGTGCCAGCAGGAAACAGGGGGCAGTGGGTACGCAGTATTTT
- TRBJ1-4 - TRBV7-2 CASSLVGSQNEKLFF TGTGCCAGCAGCTTAGTGGGGTCTCAGAATGAAAAACTGTTTTTT
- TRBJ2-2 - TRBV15 CATSRDRGIVAGELFF TGTGCCACCAGCAGAGATCGAGGGATAGTGGCCGGGGAGCTGTTTTTT
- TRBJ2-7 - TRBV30 CAWSVGFSYEQYF TGTGCCTGGAGTGTAGGTTTTAGCTACGAGCAGTACTTC
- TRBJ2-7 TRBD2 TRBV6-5 CASSYSGGRGSYEQYF TGTGCCAGCAGTTACTCCGGCGGGAGGGGCTCCTACGAGCAGTACTTC